The T cell receptor beta chain under discussion was sequenced for a study of blood T cells in healthy people across ages. Study details: Every two T cells gave about one barcoded beta molecule via template switching.

Looked up from germline, CDR1 is MGHRA and CDR2 is YSYEKL. This CDR3 contains 12 residues. Trimming shortened V by 0 bases and J by 10 bases, and 4 bases separated the two germline ends. This clonotype was seen a few times. What it recognizes is unknown. A sample-barcoded 5' primer and a J-beta primer mix were used in a second PCR of about 7 to 12 cycles. Each cDNA was tagged by a template-switch adaptor containing 12 random nucleotides. From the 5' RACE reads, TCRdb called clonotypes with MiXCR, one entry per CDR3 protein. The table shows around 780,000 distinct CDR3 sequences, with around 25% occurring only once. The total RNA that was extracted per sample amounted to at least 5.5 micrograms. Study-wide points: Any changes in expanded clonotypes were possibly confounded, as donor CMV status remained unknown.

This same sample was also taken into another study, of T cells of mothers and their children.

This chain joins TRBV4-1 and TRBJ1-6; the D is unclear. The material sequenced was blood. The sequence derives from a boy aged 5 to 17 in good health. CDR3 protein: CASSQDGSPLHF. The CDR3 DNA is TGCGCCAGCAGCCAAGATGGCTCACCCCTCCACTTT.